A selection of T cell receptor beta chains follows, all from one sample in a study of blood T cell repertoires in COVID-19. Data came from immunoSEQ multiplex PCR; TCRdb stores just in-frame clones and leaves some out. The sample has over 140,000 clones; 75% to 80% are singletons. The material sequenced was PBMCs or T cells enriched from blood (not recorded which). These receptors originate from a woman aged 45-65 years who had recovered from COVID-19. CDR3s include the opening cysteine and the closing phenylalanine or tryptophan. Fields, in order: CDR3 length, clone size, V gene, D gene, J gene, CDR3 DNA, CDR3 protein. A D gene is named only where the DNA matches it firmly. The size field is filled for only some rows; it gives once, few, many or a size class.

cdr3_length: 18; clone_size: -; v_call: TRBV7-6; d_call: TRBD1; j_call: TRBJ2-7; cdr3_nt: TGTGCCAGCAGCTTGGGTGTCAGGGGGCCGAAGAGCTCCTACGAGCAGTACTTC; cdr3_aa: CASSLGVRGPKSSYEQYF
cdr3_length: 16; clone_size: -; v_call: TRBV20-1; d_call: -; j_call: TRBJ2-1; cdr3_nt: TGCAGTGCTAGTTCCTCAGCGGGCCTCTCCTACAATGAGCAGTTCTTC; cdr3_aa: CSASSSAGLSYNEQFF
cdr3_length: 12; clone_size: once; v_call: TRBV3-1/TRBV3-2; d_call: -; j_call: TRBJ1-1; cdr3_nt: TGTGCCAGCAGCCAAGGAGGGACTGAAGCTTTCTTT; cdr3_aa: CASSQGGTEAFF
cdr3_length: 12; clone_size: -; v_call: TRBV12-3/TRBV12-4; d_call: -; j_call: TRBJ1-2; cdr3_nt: TGTGCCGGGCGGGGGAGAGACTATGGCTACACCTTC; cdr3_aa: CAGRGRDYGYTF
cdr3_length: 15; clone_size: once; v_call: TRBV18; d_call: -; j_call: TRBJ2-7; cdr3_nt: TGTGCCAGCTCACCACCGGCCTCTGTAAACTACGAGCAGTACTTC; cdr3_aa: CASSPPASVNYEQYF
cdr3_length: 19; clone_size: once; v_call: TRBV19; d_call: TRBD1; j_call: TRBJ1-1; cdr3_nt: TGTGCCAGTAGACCACCGCTGGGCAGGGGGCGGAAAGGGGACACTGAAGCTTTCTTT; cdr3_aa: CASRPPLGRGRKGDTEAFF
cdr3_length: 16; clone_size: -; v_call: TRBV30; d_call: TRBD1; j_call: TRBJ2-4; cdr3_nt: TGTGCCTGGAGCTCGGGACAGGGAAGGGACAAAAACATTCAGTACTTC; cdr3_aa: CAWSSGQGRDKNIQYF
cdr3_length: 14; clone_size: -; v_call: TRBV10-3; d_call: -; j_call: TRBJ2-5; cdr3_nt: TGTGCCATCAGTTCCGACAGGCTAGGGGAGACCCAGTACTTC; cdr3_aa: CAISSDRLGETQYF
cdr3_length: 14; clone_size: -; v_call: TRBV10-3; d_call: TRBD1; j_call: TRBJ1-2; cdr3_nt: TGTGCCATCAGTAGGGGACAGGGTCCCTATGGCTACACCTTC; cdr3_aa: CAISRGQGPYGYTF
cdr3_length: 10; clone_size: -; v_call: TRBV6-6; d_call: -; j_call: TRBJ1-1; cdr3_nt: TGTGCCACCTCGTCGGGGGTGGCTTTCTTT; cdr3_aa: CATSSGVAFF
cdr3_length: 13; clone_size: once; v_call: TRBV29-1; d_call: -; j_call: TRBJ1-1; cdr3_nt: TGCAGCGTTGTGGGGACTATGAACACTGAAGCTTTCTTT; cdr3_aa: CSVVGTMNTEAFF
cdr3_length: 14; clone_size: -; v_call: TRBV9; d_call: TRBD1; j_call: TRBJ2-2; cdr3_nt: TGTGCCAGCAGCGTAGGAGGGGGCGGCGGGGAGCTGTTTTTT; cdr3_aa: CASSVGGGGGELFF
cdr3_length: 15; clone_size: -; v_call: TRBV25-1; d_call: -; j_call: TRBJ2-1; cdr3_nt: TGTGCCAGCAGTGCCCCCACTAGCTCCTACAATGAGCAGTTCTTC; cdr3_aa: CASSAPTSSYNEQFF
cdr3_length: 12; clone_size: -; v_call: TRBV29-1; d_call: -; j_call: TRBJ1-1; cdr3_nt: TGCAGCGTTCCCGGGGGGTACACTGAAGCTTTCTTT; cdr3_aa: CSVPGGYTEAFF
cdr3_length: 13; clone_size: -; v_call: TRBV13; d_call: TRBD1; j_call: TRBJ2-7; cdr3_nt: TGTGCCAGCAGCTCTAGACAGGGGATCGAGCAGTACTTC; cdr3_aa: CASSSRQGIEQYF
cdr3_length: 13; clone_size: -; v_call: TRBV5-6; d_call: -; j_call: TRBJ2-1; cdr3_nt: TGTGCCAGCAGCTTTAGCTACCCAAATGAGCAGTTCTTC; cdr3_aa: CASSFSYPNEQFF
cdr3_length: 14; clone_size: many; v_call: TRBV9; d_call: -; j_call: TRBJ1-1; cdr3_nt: TGTGCCAGCAGCCCCCGACTCATGAACACTGAAGCTTTCTTT; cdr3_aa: CASSPRLMNTEAFF
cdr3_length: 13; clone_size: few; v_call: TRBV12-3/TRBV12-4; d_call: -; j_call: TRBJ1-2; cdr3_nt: TGTGCCAGCAGACACAGGGAAAACTATGGCTACACCTTC; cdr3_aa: CASRHRENYGYTF
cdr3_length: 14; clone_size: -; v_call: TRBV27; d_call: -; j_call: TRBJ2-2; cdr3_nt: TGTGCCAGCAGTTTAACAGGGAACACCGGGGAGCTGTTTTTT; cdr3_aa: CASSLTGNTGELFF
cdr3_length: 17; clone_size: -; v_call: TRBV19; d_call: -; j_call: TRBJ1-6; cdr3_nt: TGTGCCAGTAGTATAGATCTCAAGGGGCCGGGCAATTCACCCCTCCACTTT; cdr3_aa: CASSIDLKGPGNSPLHF
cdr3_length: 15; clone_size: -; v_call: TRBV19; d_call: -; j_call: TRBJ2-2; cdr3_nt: TGTGCCAGTAACTCTGAGCGGAGCTACACCGGGGAGCTGTTTTTT; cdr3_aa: CASNSERSYTGELFF
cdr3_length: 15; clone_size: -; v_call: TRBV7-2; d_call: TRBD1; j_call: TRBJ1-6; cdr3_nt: TGTGCCAGCAGTCCGGGACAGGGGGCTCGTTCACCCCTCCACTTT; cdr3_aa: CASSPGQGARSPLHF
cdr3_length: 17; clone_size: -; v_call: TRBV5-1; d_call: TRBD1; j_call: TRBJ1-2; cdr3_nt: TGCGCCAGCAGCTTAGGGACAGCTAACCTCCTGTCCTATGGCTACACCTTC; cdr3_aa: CASSLGTANLLSYGYTF
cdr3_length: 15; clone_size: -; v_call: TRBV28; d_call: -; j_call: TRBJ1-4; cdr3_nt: TGTGCCACTCAGGGAGGTTCCGCTCGCGGTGAAAAACTGTTTTTT; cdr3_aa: CATQGGSARGEKLFF
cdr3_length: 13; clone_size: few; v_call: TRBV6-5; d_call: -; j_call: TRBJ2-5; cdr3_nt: TGTGCCAGCGCCGACAGCAATGAAGAGACCCAGTACTTC; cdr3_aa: CASADSNEETQYF
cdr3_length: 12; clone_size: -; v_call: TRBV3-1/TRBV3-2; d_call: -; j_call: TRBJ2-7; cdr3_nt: TGTGCCAGCAGCTCCAACTCCTACGAGCAGTACTTC; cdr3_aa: CASSSNSYEQYF
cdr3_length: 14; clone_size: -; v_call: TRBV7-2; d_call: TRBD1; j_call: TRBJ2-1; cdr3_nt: TGTGCCAGCAGCTATACAGGGGGCCACCCAGAGCAGTTCTTC; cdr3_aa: CASSYTGGHPEQFF
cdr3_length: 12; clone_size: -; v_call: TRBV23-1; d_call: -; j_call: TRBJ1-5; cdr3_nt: TGCGCCAGCAGCGGAGGTTGGCAGCCCCAGCATTTT; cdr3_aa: CASSGGWQPQHF
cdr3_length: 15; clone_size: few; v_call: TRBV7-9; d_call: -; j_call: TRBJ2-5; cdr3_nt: TGTGCCAGCAGCTTAGGAGCAGGGGGGAAAGAGACCCAGTACTTC; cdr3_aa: CASSLGAGGKETQYF
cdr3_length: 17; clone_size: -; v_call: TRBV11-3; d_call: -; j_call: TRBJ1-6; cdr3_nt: TGTGCCAGCAGCTACGCGTCCCCGACGCGGCTTAATTCACCCCTCCACTTT; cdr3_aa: CASSYASPTRLNSPLHF
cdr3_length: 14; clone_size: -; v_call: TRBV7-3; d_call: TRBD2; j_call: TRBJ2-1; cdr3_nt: TGTGCCAGCAGCCTAAACAGCGGGAGGGCCGGACAGTTCTTC; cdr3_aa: CASSLNSGRAGQFF
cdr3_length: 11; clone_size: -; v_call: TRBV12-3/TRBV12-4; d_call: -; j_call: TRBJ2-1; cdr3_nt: TGTGCCAGCAGTTTACTAGATGAGCAGTTCTTC; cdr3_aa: CASSLLDEQFF
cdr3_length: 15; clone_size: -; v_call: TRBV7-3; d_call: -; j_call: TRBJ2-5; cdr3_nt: TGTGCCAGCAGCCACGGTGGTGGCAGGGGTGAGACCCAGTACTTC; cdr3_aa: CASSHGGGRGETQYF
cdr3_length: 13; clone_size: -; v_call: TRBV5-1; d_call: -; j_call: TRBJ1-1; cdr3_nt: TGCGCCAGCAGCTTGGGAGGGTGGGCTGAAGCTTTCTTT; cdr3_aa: CASSLGGWAEAFF
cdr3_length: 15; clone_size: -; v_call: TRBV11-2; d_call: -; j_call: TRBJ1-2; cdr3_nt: TGTGCCAGCAGCCTTACCTCCGGGACACGGTTTGGCTACACCTTC; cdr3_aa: CASSLTSGTRFGYTF
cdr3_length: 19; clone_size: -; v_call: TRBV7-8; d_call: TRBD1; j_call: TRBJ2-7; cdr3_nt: TGTGCCAGCAGCTTAGCCTCCTACACCAAGAGACAGGGCTCCTACGAGCAGTACTTC; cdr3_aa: CASSLASYTKRQGSYEQYF
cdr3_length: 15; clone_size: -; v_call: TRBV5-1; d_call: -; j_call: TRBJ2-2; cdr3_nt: TGCGCCAGCAGTATGACGGGAGCGGTGGCCGGGGAGCTGTTTTTT; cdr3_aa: CASSMTGAVAGELFF
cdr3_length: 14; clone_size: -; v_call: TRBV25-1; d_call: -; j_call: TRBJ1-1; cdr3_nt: TGTGCCAGCAGTGATCCGGGAGTGAACACTGAAGCTTTCTTT; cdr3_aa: CASSDPGVNTEAFF
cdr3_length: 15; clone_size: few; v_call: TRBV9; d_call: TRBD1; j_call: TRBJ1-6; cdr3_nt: TGTGCCAGCAGCCCGGGACAGGGGAAAAATTCACCCCTCCACTTT; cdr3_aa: CASSPGQGKNSPLHF
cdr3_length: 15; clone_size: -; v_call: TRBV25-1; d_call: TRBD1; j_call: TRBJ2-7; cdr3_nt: TGTGCCAGCAGTGGGCTTGGACAGGAGGTGGCCGAGCAGTACTTC; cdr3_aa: CASSGLGQEVAEQYF
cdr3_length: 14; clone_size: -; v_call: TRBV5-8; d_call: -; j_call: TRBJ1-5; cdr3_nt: TGTGCCAGCAGCCGCCGACAGAGCAATCAGCCCCAGCATTTT; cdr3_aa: CASSRRQSNQPQHF
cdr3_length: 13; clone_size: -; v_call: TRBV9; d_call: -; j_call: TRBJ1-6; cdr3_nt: TGTGCCAGCAGCGAGCTACCTAATTCACCCCTCCACTTT; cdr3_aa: CASSELPNSPLHF
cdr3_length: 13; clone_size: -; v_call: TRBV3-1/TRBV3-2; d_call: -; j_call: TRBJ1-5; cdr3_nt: TGTGCCAGCAGCCAAGACGGTTATCAGCCCCAGCATTTT; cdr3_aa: CASSQDGYQPQHF
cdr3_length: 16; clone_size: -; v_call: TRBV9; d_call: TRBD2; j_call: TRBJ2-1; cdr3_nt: TGTGCCAGCAGCGTTGACGGGAGGGCCGGCGACAATGAGCAGTTCTTC; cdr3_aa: CASSVDGRAGDNEQFF
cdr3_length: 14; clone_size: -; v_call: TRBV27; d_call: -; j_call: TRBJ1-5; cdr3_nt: TGTGCCAGCAGTCCCCGGGGAGGGATCCAGCCCCAGCATTTT; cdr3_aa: CASSPRGGIQPQHF
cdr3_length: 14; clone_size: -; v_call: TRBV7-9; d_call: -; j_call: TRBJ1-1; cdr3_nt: TGTGCCAGCAGCTTAGAAGGAGCGGGCACTGAAGCTTTCTTT; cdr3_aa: CASSLEGAGTEAFF
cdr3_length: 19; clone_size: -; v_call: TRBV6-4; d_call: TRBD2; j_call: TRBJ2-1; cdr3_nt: TGTGCCAGCAGTGTCATGGGACTAGCGGGAGGGGGCACAGACAATGAGCAGTTCTTC; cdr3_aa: CASSVMGLAGGGTDNEQFF